The T cell receptor beta chain described here comes from a study of blood T cell repertoires in COVID-19. For the study at large: Sources were T cells, B-cell-depleted T cells, or PBMCs; the material itself was cDNA or gDNA.

Assay: immunoSEQ multiplex PCR; the TCRdb copy retains only in-frame clones and omits some. This repertoire shows approximately 100,000 clones, around nine tenths found once; its top ten account for 4% to 5.5%. The sample was peripheral blood. The TCR comes from a man between 65 and 80 years old with acute or convalescent COVID-19.

CDR3 region: CASSQVAVRTETQYF. The CDR3 nucleotides are TGTGCCAGCAGCCAAGTAGCAGTCAGAACGGAGACCCAGTACTTC. This rearrangement joins TRBV3-1 (or the pseudogene TRBV3-2) to TRBJ2-5; D not resolved. The germline V and J ends were trimmed by 1 base and 5 bases, with 14 bases remaining between them. The CDR3 is 15 amino acids. Looked up from germline, CDR1 is LGHDT and CDR2 is YNNKEL (reference sequence).